One sample yielded the 22 T cell receptor beta chains listed below, sequenced in a study of type 1 regulatory T cells. The antigens these receptors bind are not known. TCRdb itself ran the reads through MiXCR, one entry per CDR3 protein. The sample consists of about 42,000 distinct CDR3 sequences, over 9% of them appearing once. Sequencing was carried out using cultured non-Tr1 T cells, either the whole culture or a sorted T cell fraction (not recorded which). These receptors were collected from a human donor in good health.

This clonotype was seen repeatedly, ten times or more. The CDR3, as DNA: TGTGCCACCAGTTCCGGTGTACAAGAGACCCAGTACTTC. Residues: CATSSGVQETQYF. This chain connects TRBV24-1 to TRBJ2-5; D not certain. V shed 6 bases and J shed 2 bases, with 9 bases lying between them. Germline CDR1 reads KGHDR; CDR2 reads SFDVKD. This CDR3 is built from 13 residues.

This clonotype was recorded many times. This chain's CDR3 is CASSFRAQGNTEAFF. CDR3 DNA sequence: TGTGCCAGCAGCTTTAGGGCTCAGGGGAACACTGAAGCTTTCTTT. The chain employs TRBV7-2 and TRBJ1-1; TRBD1 might be the D (5 bases). CDR3 size: 15 residues. The germline CDR1 and CDR2 sequences are SGHTA and FQGNSA. V dropped 3 bases and J dropped 1 base, with 12 bases sitting between them.

In its sample, this clonotype was seen a few times. For the CDR3, the DNA is TGTGCCTGGAGTAGAGCCGGGGGAGTAGGTCAAGAGACCCAGTACTTC. Translated: CAWSRAGGVGQETQYF. The chain couples TRBV30 to TRBJ2-5; tentatively, D is TRBD2 (6 bases). The CDR3 covers 16 residues. Trimming cost V 2 bases and J 2 bases, with 18 bases left between them. Germline CDR1 is GTSNPN and CDR2 is SVGIG (reference sequence).

This clonotype was counted ten times or more. This chain joins TRBV5-1 and TRBJ2-7, with TRBD2 matching over 7 bases. The CDR3 covers 14 residues. The germline V gene has CDR1 SGHRS and CDR2 YFSETQ. V shed 1 base, J shed 1 base, and the junction held 2 bases outside the gene matches. The chain's CDR3 is CASSLLAESYEQYF. CDR3 in DNA: TGCGCCAGCAGCTTGCTAGCGGAGTCCTACGAGCAGTACTTC.

This clonotype was seen repeatedly, ten times or more. V gene TRBV7-3 combines with J gene TRBJ2-3, with TRBD2 as a possible D gene (5 bases). In germline, CDR1 is SGHTA, CDR2 FQGTGA. The ends were cut back, 0 bases at V and 7 bases at J, with 11 bases in the middle. This CDR3 comprises 14 residues. CDR3: CASSLTGGLNTQYF. CDR3 DNA sequence: TGTGCCAGCAGCTTAACCGGAGGTTTGAATACGCAGTATTTT.

This clonotype was detected a few times. The chain uses TRBV7-9 and TRBJ2-7; D is possibly TRBD1 (6 bases). The CDR3 sequence is 15 residues long. V was shortened by 5 bases and J by 2 bases, with 16 bases between the two germline ends. CDR1 and CDR2 from the germline V gene are SEHNR and FQNEAQ (reference sequence). The CDR3 protein is CASSLRQALAYEQYF. CDR3 bases: TGTGCCAGCAGCCTCCGACAGGCCCTTGCCTACGAGCAGTACTTC.

About this clonotype itself: The missing conserved phenylalanine or tryptophan at the end of this CDR3 makes a read error likely. J is TRBJ2-1 and V is TRBV3-1, with 7 bases aligning to TRBD2. The CDR3 covers 15 residues. The junction had 5 bases not matched to a gene; V was cut back by 4 bases and J by 2 bases. The V gene's germline CDR1 is LGHDT and CDR2 YNNKEL (reference sequence). The CDR3 spells CASSPTSATYNEQFL. The CDR3 coding sequence is TGTGCCAGCAGCCCCACTAGCGCCACCTACAATGAGCAGTTCCTC.

Remarks on this clonotype: A much larger clone lies a single base off, so this may be a read error. The chain links TRBV5-1 to TRBJ1-1; D possibly corresponds to TRBD1 (5 bases). Germline CDR1 reads SGHRS; CDR2 reads YFSETQ. CDR3 length: 14 amino acids. This CDR3 reads CANSVLGAYTEAFF. In DNA form, the CDR3 reads TGCGCCAACAGCGTGCTAGGGGCGTACACTGAAGCTTTCTTT. The whole variable domain, remainder taken from reference TRBV5-1 and TRBJ1-1, is KAGVTQTPRYLIKTRGQQVTLSCSPISGHRSVSWYQQTPGQGLQFLFEYFSETQRNKGNFPGRFSGRQFSNSRSEMNVSTLELGDSALYLCANSVLGAYTEAFFGQGTRLTVV.

V and J are TRBV27 and TRBJ2-7; unclear D gene. This CDR3 spans 10 amino acids. V was shortened by 4 bases and J by 4 bases, with 2 bases between the two germline ends. Germline CDR1 reads MNHEY; CDR2 reads SMNVEV (reference sequence). Here the CDR3 DNA reads TGTGCCAGCAGTTATTACGAGCAGTACTTC. Translation gives CASSYYEQYF.

The chain couples TRBV9 to TRBJ2-4; D possibly corresponds to TRBD2 (6 bases). The CDR3 consists of 14 residues. Trimming shortened V by 0 bases and J by 7 bases, and 11 bases separated the two germline ends. Looked up from germline, CDR1 is SGDLS and CDR2 is YYNGEE. The CDR3 DNA is TGTGCCAGCAGCGTAGGTCCGGAGGGGAACATTCAGTACTTC. Residues: CASSVGPEGNIQYF.

The rearrangement joins TRBV14 to TRBJ2-1, with D uncertain. Between the trimmed V and J ends, which lost 4 bases and 5 bases, there was a span of 12 bases. The length of the CDR3 is 14 residues. Germline values: CDR1 SGHDN, CDR2 FVKESK. CDR3 bases: TGTGCCAGCAGCCTACGCCCTTTGGACAATGAGCAGTTCTTC. Amino acids: CASSLRPLDNEQFF.

The chain recombines TRBV20-1 with TRBJ2-1; the D is unclear. This CDR3 spans 12 amino acids. Germline V gives CDR1 DFQATT, CDR2 SNEGSKA (reference sequence). CDR3 protein: CGVSMGYNEQFF. The CDR3 nucleotides read TGCGGTGTTAGCATGGGGTACAATGAGCAGTTCTTC.

This clonotype came up many times. This chain links TRBV2 with TRBJ2-5; 12 nucleotides line up with TRBD1. CDR1 is SNHLY, CDR2 FYNNEI, per germline. The CDR3 runs 16 residues. V was clipped by 3 bases and J by 5 bases; unmatched bases: 7. The CDR3 DNA reads as TGTGCCAGCAGTGAGACCGGGACAGGGGGCGTCGAGACCCAGTACTTC. The encoded protein is CASSETGTGGVETQYF.

This clonotype was counted at least ten times. This chain connects TRBV5-1 to TRBJ2-3, with no clear D. V gave up 5 bases and J gave up 0 bases, with 10 bases separating them. This CDR3 contains 14 residues. The germline V gene encodes CDR1 SGHRS and CDR2 YFSETQ. CDR3 region: CASSSGPSTDTQYF. The CDR3 DNA sequence: TGCGCCAGCAGTTCCGGACCCAGCACAGATACGCAGTATTTT.

J is TRBJ1-2 and V is TRBV12-3 or TRBV12-4, with D possibly matching TRBD1 (5 bases). CDR3 length equals 12 residues. V was clipped by 3 bases and J by 8 bases, with 10 bases between them. Written as DNA, the CDR3 is TGTGCCAGCAGTTTTCAGGGTTTAGGCTACACCTTC. It encodes CASSFQGLGYTF.

This clonotype was recorded a few times. The chain is built from TRBV29-1 and TRBJ2-3; weak D call: TRBD2 (6 bases). V was shortened by 5 bases and J by 5 bases, with 11 bases between the two germline ends. CDR1 and CDR2 (germline): SQVTM, ANQGSEA. The CDR3 has 12 residues. The CDR3 loop is CSVRELGDTQYF. Written as DNA, the CDR3 is TGCAGCGTTCGGGAGTTGGGAGATACGCAGTATTTT.

This clonotype was observed many times. In DNA form, the CDR3 reads TGTGCCAGCAGTTCACCGGGACAGGGGGCCTCGGGAGCTTTCTTT. Protein: CASSSPGQGASGAFF. The chain combines TRBV6-5 with TRBJ1-1; 12 positions agree with TRBD1. CDR1 is MNHEY, CDR2 SVGAGI, per germline. The CDR3 spans 15 residues. The V and J ends lost 4 bases and 10 bases, in that order; junction bases with no gene match: 10.

Judged by abundance, this clonotype is medium-sized (0.01 to 0.1%). The chain uses TRBV5-1 and TRBJ2-7, with 7 bases that match TRBD2. Trimming cost V 5 bases and J 3 bases; bases outside gene matches: 8. CDR3 length: 14 residues. Germline lookup yields CDR1 SGHRS and CDR2 YFSETQ. The CDR3 nucleotides are TGCGCCAGCAGACAAACAAGCGGGATCTACGAGCAGTACTTC. This gives the protein CASRQTSGIYEQYF. Full variable domain (remainder filled in from reference TRBV5-1 and TRBJ2-7): KAGVTQTPRYLIKTRGQQVTLSCSPISGHRSVSWYQQTPGQGLQFLFEYFSETQRNKGNFPGRFSGRQFSNSRSEMNVSTLELGDSALYLCASRQTSGIYEQYFGPGTRLTVT.

The sample holds a few counts of this clonotype. This sequence joins TRBV5-1 and TRBJ2-1, with a possible D match to TRBD2 (6 bases). V gave up 6 bases and J gave up 4 bases, with 17 bases separating them. Per the germline V gene, CDR1 is SGHRS and CDR2 is YFSETQ. The CDR3 spans 15 residues. The CDR3 DNA follows: TGCGCCAGCACCCCCCGAGGGAGGAGGTACAATGAGCAGTTCTTC. As protein: CASTPRGRRYNEQFF.

This clonotype was seen a handful of times. The rearrangement joins TRBV5-1 to TRBJ2-3; maybe TRBD2 (6 bases). The CDR3 loop spans 14 amino acids. Trimming removed 4 bases from V and 5 bases from J, with 14 bases in between. Germline values: CDR1 SGHRS, CDR2 YFSETQ. This chain's CDR3 is CASSISGSGDTQYF. CDR3 nucleotide sequence: TGCGCCAGCAGCATCTCCGGGAGCGGAGATACGCAGTATTTT.

This clonotype was recorded at least ten times. V gene TRBV5-1 combines with J gene TRBJ2-1; TRBD2 matches at 10 bases. CDR1 and CDR2 (germline): SGHRS, YFSETQ. The CDR3 is 16 residues long. The junction had 10 bases not matched to a gene; V was cut back by 0 bases and J by 10 bases. CDR3 amino acids: CASSLVTPSGSGEQFF. CDR3 DNA: TGCGCCAGCAGCTTGGTCACACCTAGCGGGAGTGGGGAGCAGTTCTTC.

At least ten counts were recorded for this clonotype. This sequence joins TRBV20-1 and TRBJ2-7; 10 nucleotides line up with TRBD2. Germline V gene lookup returns CDR1 DFQATT and CDR2 SNEGSKA (reference sequence). Losses at the gene ends were 0 bases for V and 2 bases for J; bases not matched to a gene: 4. This CDR3 spans 15 amino acids. The CDR3 sequence: CSARDQGTSAYEQYF. DNA of the CDR3: TGCAGTGCTAGAGATCAGGGGACTAGCGCCTACGAGCAGTACTTC.